The text below deals with one TCR beta chain. This sample is part of a study of shared clonotypes between healthy human individuals. CDR3 length equals 14 residues. The V end lost 3 bases, the J end lost 4 bases, and 11 bases lay between the germline ends. CDR1 and CDR2 (germline): SGHRS, YFSETQ. TCRdb keeps only in-frame clones here, not all; method: immunoSEQ multiplex PCR. The table lists roughly 1 million clones, 70% to 80% of them singletons. Donors comprised only Caucasian adults living in Nashville, Tennessee. The TCR was taken from a young man in good health. Some clones in this sample may be carry-over from other donors' samples. The chain is built from TRBV5-1 and TRBJ2-1; possible D gene TRBD2, 6 bases. Sequences were obtained from memory CD4+ T cells from PBMCs. The subset: CD45RA-negative fraction. CDR3 in amino acids: CASSWGGEYNEQFF. Here the CDR3 DNA reads TGCGCCAGCAGCTGGGGAGGAGAATACAATGAGCAGTTCTTC.